Each of the 2 T cell receptor beta chains below was sequenced from the same sample in a study of blood T cells in healthy people across ages. Primers used in a second PCR of roughly 6 to 12 cycles were a sample-barcoded 5' primer and a J-beta primer mix. Each CDR3 protein gets one entry after TCRdb re-called the 5' RACE reads with MiXCR. The top ten clones hold around 0.75% of a sample with roughly 1 million distinct CDR3 sequences, approximately 25% of them seen once. The same data also contributed to another study, on T cells of mothers and their children.

The sequenced sample was blood. Receptors originate from a girl aged 2 to 9 in good health.

This clonotype has only a few counts. One end of the junction is discordant with germline, which a read error may explain. The chain has TRBV4-1 and TRBJ2-1; D gene uncertain. The J call is doubtful: the DNA matches TRBJ2-7 better. The CDR3 loop spans 14 amino acids. Germline-derived CDR1 and CDR2 are MGHRA and YSYEKL. The CDR3 here is CASSQEGLTYGQYF. CDR3 sequence (DNA): TGCGCCAGCAGCCAAGAGGGTTTAACCTACGGGCAGTACTTC.

This clonotype was counted between two and nine times. The chain combines TRBV7-3 with TRBJ2-1; 7 nucleotides match TRBD2. The CDR3 consists of 15 residues. CDR1 and CDR2 from the germline V gene are SGHTA and FQGTGA. V shed 0 bases and J 4 bases; nucleotides not matched to a gene: 3. This CDR3 reads CASSLTRDYYNEQFF. The CDR3 bases are TGTGCCAGCAGCTTAACGAGGGACTATTACAATGAGCAGTTCTTC.